This is a list of T cell receptor beta chains from one sample in a study of T cells after yellow fever vaccination. Each CDR3 protein gets one entry after TCRdb re-called the 5' RACE reads with MiXCR. The sample carries some 250,000 distinct CDR3 sequences, roughly 3.7% recorded once. The sequences come from PBMCs, collected 15 days after the yellow fever booster vaccination. These receptors came from a young man who received the YFV17D yellow fever vaccine. CDR3s include the opening cysteine and the closing phenylalanine or tryptophan. A D gene is named only where the DNA matches it firmly. Clone size is stated in some rows and not others, as once, few, many or a class when expanded.

d_call | j_call | v_call | clone_size | cdr3_nt | cdr3_aa
- | TRBJ1-6 | TRBV6-5 | - | TGTGCCAGCAGTTGGCTAGGAGGGGTTAATTCACCCCTCCACTTT | CASSWLGGVNSPLHF
- | TRBJ2-3 | TRBV5-1 | many | TGCGCCAGCAGCGTGATTGACTGGAGCACAGATACGCAGTATTTT | CASSVIDWSTDTQYF
- | TRBJ2-5 | TRBV7-2 | many | TGTGCCAGCAGCCTCCTGGGCCGAGAAGAGACCCAGTACTTC | CASSLLGREETQYF
TRBD1 | TRBJ1-6 | TRBV27 | many | TGTGCCAGCAGTCCTCACCCCGGGACAGGGTTTTCACCCCTCCACTTT | CASSPHPGTGFSPLHF
TRBD2 | TRBJ2-7 | TRBV5-4 | many | TGTGCCAGCAGCCTAGGGACTAGCGGTTCCTACGAGCAGTACTTC | CASSLGTSGSYEQYF
- | TRBJ1-6 | TRBV3-1 | many | TGTGCCAGCAGCCAAGAAGGGGGGTCACCCCTCCACTTT | CASSQEGGSPLHF
- | TRBJ2-2 | TRBV4-3 | many | TGCGCCAGCAGCCTCAAGTGGGCCGATCCGAACACCGGGGAGCTGTTTTTT | CASSLKWADPNTGELFF
- | TRBJ2-2 | TRBV3-1 | many | TGTGCCAGCAGCCAAGAAGAGAGACCCGGGGAGCTGTTTTTT | CASSQEERPGELFF
TRBD2 | TRBJ2-1 | TRBV4-3 | many | TGCGCCAGCAGCCAAGATTTGATGGCTAGCGGGGGGCGGGGGAATGAGCAGTTCTTC | CASSQDLMASGGRGNEQFF
- | TRBJ2-2 | TRBV29-1 | many | TGCAGCGGTCTAATCACCGGGGAGCTGTTTTTT | CSGLITGELFF
- | TRBJ2-5 | TRBV12-3/TRBV12-4 | many | TGTGCCAGCAGTTGGAGGTGGACAGACCAAGAGACCCAGTACTTC | CASSWRWTDQETQYF
TRBD2 | TRBJ2-3 | TRBV6-5 | many | TGTGCCACCGCCCCCGGGACTAGTGGGACAGATACGCAGTATTTT | CATAPGTSGTDTQYF
TRBD2 | TRBJ2-3 | TRBV20-1 | - | TGCAGTGCTAGAGATGTAGCGGGGACGGATACGCAGTATTTT | CSARDVAGTDTQYF
- | TRBJ1-1 | TRBV4-2 | - | TGTGCCAGCAGCCAAGATTTAAGTAGGGGGACTGAAGCTTTCTTT | CASSQDLSRGTEAFF
- | TRBJ1-2 | TRBV18 | many | TGTGCCAGCTCACCCTTGACGGGAGGGAATGGCTACACCTTC | CASSPLTGGNGYTF
- | TRBJ2-4 | TRBV6-5 | many | TGTGCCAGCAGCTCCGGGGTAGCCAAAAACATTCAGTACTTC | CASSSGVAKNIQYF
- | TRBJ2-5 | TRBV12-3/TRBV12-4 | many | TGTGCCAGCACCATACACCCCGAGACCCAGTACTTC | CASTIHPETQYF
- | TRBJ2-4 | TRBV19 | few | TGTGCCAGTAGTATGCGTCCGGGCCTAAGGGGAAACATTCAGTACTTC | CASSMRPGLRGNIQYF
- | TRBJ1-1 | TRBV6-5 | many | TGTGCCAGCAGTTACGGCAGGAGAAACACTGAAGCTTTCTTT | CASSYGRRNTEAFF
TRBD1 | TRBJ1-4 | TRBV5-1 | once | TGCGCCAGCAGCTGGAATACAGGGGAACGGGAAAAACTGTTTTTT | CASSWNTGEREKLFF
- | TRBJ1-2 | TRBV15 | - | TGTGCCACCAGCAGGGACGGCAGCTATGGCTACACCTTC | CATSRDGSYGYTF
- | TRBJ1-5 | TRBV15 | few | TGTGCCACCAGCAGAACAGGGAAGCAGCCCCAGCATTTT | CATSRTGKQPQHF
TRBD2 | TRBJ2-7 | TRBV4-2 | many | TGTGCCAGCAGCCCGGGACTAGCGGGGGGCGAGCAGTACTTC | CASSPGLAGGEQYF
- | TRBJ2-3 | TRBV7-2 | few | TGTGCCAGCAGCTCACAGGGTACATGGGGGGATACGCAGTATTTT | CASSSQGTWGDTQYF
TRBD2 | TRBJ2-1 | TRBV20-1 | - | TGCAGTGCTAGATCCGGGGGGGCCTACAATGAGCAGTTCTTC | CSARSGGAYNEQFF
- | TRBJ2-3 | TRBV20-1 | many | TGCAGTGCTAGTCCCTTTCGGAGGGGGACAGATACGCAGTATTTT | CSASPFRRGTDTQYF
- | TRBJ2-3 | TRBV7-3 | many | TGTGCCAGCAGCCAAACAGTGGGCACAGATACGCAGTATTTT | CASSQTVGTDTQYF
- | TRBJ2-5 | TRBV7-2 | few | TGTGCCAGCAGTCCCCTACCCCTAACCTGGGCTAGAACCGAAACGAGGGAGACCCAGTACTTC | CASSPLPLTWARTETRETQYF
TRBD1 | TRBJ1-5 | TRBV20-1 | many | TGCAGTGCTACCTCAGGGGGGGGTCAGCCCCAGCATTTT | CSATSGGGQPQHF
- | TRBJ2-1 | TRBV5-1 | many | TGCGCCAGCAGCTTGGAGGGAAAGTGGGGTGAGCAGTTCTTC | CASSLEGKWGEQFF
- | TRBJ1-1 | TRBV5-4 | many | TGTGCCAGCAGCAGTGAATTTGGGAAGTTGAACACTGAAGCTTTCTTT | CASSSEFGKLNTEAFF
- | TRBJ2-1 | TRBV7-9 | - | TGTGCCAGCAGCTTAGTATTTCCTTTGGGCAGGGATGTCAATGAGCAGTTCTTC | CASSLVFPLGRDVNEQFF
TRBD1 | TRBJ2-1 | TRBV29-1 | many | TGCAGCGTTGATTCGCAGGGGGCGAAGTTCTTC | CSVDSQGAKFF
- | TRBJ1-2 | TRBV19 | few | TGTGCCAGTAGTATAGAGGGCCGCCCGGACTATGGCTACACCTTC | CASSIEGRPDYGYTF
TRBD2 | TRBJ2-3 | TRBV6-5 | many | TGTGCCAGCAGTCGAAGCACTAGCGGTACCTATACTTATACGCAGTATTTT | CASSRSTSGTYTYTQYF
- | TRBJ1-3 | TRBV29-1 | many | TGCAGCGTTGAAGGGTTGGGCATACCAAGTGACTCTGGAAACACCATATATTTT | CSVEGLGIPSDSGNTIYF